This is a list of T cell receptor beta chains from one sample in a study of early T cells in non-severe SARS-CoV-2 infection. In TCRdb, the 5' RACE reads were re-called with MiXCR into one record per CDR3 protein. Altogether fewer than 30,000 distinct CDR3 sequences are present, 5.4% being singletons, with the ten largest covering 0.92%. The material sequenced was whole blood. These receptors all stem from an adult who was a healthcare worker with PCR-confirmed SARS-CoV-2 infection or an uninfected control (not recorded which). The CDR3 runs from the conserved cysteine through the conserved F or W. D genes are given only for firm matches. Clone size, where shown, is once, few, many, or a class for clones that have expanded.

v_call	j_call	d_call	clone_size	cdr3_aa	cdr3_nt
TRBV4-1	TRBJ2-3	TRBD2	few	CASSHKTSGIGDTQYF	TGCGCCAGCAGCCACAAGACCAGCGGGATTGGGGATACGCAGTATTTT
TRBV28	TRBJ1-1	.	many	CASSFRVNTEAFF	TGTGCCAGCAGTTTCCGGGTGAACACTGAAGCTTTCTTT
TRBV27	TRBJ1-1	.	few	CASSLGAWTSTEAFF	TGTGCCAGCAGCTTGGGTGCATGGACGTCCACTGAAGCTTTCTTT
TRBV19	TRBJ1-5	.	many	CAGGGSNQPQHF	TGTGCCGGCGGGGGGAGCAATCAGCCCCAGCATTTT
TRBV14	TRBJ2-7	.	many	CASSQSRAYEQYF	TGTGCCAGCAGCCAATCTAGAGCCTACGAGCAGTACTTC
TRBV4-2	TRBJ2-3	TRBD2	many	CASSPGLAGGPTDTQYF	TGTGCCAGCAGCCCGGGACTAGCGGGGGGGCCCACAGATACGCAGTATTTT
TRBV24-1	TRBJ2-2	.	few	CATSDFKGTNTGELFF	TGTGCCACCAGTGATTTTAAGGGAACGAACACCGGGGAGCTGTTTTTT
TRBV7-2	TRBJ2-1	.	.	CASSPQSSYNEQFF	TGTGCCAGCAGTCCGCAGAGCTCCTACAATGAGCAGTTCTTC
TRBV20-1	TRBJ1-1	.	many	CSATAPFGTEAFF	TGCAGTGCTACAGCCCCCTTTGGGACTGAAGCTTTCTTT
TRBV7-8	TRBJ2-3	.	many	CASSLGADTQYF	TGTGCCAGCAGCTTAGGCGCAGATACGCAGTATTTT
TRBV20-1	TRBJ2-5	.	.	CSARNEGSGETQYF	TGCAGTGCTAGGAATGAGGGATCGGGCGAGACCCAGTACTTC
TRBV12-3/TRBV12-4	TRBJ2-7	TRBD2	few	CASSLDVAGTSYEQYF	TGTGCCAGCAGTTTAGACGTAGCGGGGACCTCCTACGAGCAGTACTTC
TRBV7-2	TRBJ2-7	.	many	CASSLVGGSGYEQYF	TGTGCCAGCAGCTTAGTCGGGGGCAGTGGATACGAGCAGTACTTC
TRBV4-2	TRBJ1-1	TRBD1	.	CASSQDQTGGRAFF	TGTGCCAGCAGCCAAGATCAGACAGGGGGCCGAGCTTTCTTT
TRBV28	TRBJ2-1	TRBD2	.	CASSSGTSGADYEQFF	TGTGCCAGCAGCTCTGGGACTAGCGGAGCCGACTATGAGCAGTTCTTC
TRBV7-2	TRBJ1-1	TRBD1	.	CASSSGPGQGIFGGTEAFF	TGTGCCAGCAGCTCAGGACCCGGACAGGGCATTTTTGGCGGGACTGAAGCTTTCTTT
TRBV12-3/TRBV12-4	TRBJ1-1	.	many	CASRSGVTEAFF	TGTGCCAGCAGGTCAGGGGTCACTGAAGCTTTCTTT
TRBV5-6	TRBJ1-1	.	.	CASGAGTEAFF	TGTGCCAGCGGAGCGGGGACTGAAGCTTTCTTT
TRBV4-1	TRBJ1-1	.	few	CASSQDRGTEAFF	TGCGCCAGCAGCCAAGACAGGGGCACTGAAGCTTTCTTT
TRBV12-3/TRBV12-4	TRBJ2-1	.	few	CASSLGGPSSNEQFF	TGTGCCAGCAGTTTAGGGGGACCCTCTAGCAATGAGCAGTTCTTC
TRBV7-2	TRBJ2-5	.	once	CASSLVWGPGETQYF	TGTGCCAGCAGCTTAGTTTGGGGCCCGGGAGAGACCCAGTACTTC
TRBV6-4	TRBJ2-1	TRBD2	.	CASSDSTSGGHEQFF	TGTGCCAGCAGTGACTCGACTAGCGGGGGACATGAGCAGTTCTTC
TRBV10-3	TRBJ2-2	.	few	CAISLQGLNTGELFF	TGTGCCATCAGTCTCCAGGGACTGAACACCGGGGAGCTGTTTTTT
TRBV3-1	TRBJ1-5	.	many	CASSQTGYNQPQHF	TGTGCCAGCAGCCAAACAGGGTACAATCAGCCCCAGCATTTT
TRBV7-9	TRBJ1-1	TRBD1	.	CASSGQGNTEAFF	TGTGCCAGCAGCGGACAGGGGAACACTGAAGCTTTCTTT
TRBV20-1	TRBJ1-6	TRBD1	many	CSASQMGRQGYNSPLHF	TGCAGTGCTTCTCAAATGGGGAGACAGGGCTATAATTCACCCCTCCACTTT
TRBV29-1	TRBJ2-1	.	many	CSVSEGRVDEQFF	TGCAGCGTCTCGGAGGGAAGGGTCGATGAGCAGTTCTTC
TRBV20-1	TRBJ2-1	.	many	CSARDPRADYYNEQFF	TGCAGTGCTAGAGACCCCAGGGCGGACTATTACAATGAGCAGTTCTTC
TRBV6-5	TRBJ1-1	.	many	CASSYQGEYTEAFF	TGTGCCAGCAGTTATCAGGGAGAGTACACTGAAGCTTTCTTT
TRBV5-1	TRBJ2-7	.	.	CASSLGTLYEQYF	TGCGCCAGCAGCCTCGGGACGCTGTACGAGCAGTACTTC
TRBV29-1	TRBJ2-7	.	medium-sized	CSVEDPGVYEQYF	TGCAGCGTTGAAGACCCGGGGGTCTACGAGCAGTACTTC
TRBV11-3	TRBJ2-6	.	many	CASSPGSWANVLTF	TGTGCCAGCAGCCCTGGAAGTTGGGCCAACGTCCTGACTTTC
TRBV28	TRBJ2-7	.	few	CASSLKVSYEQYF	TGTGCCAGCAGTTTAAAAGTCTCCTACGAGCAGTACTTC
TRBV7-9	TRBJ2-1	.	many	CASSLLRPGVGDEQFF	TGTGCCAGCAGCTTACTCCGTCCCGGGGTTGGTGATGAGCAGTTCTTC
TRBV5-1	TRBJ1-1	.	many	CASSLEITGENKAFF	TGCGCCAGCAGCTTGGAAATAACGGGAGAGAACAAAGCTTTCTTT
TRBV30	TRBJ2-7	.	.	CAWSSRDGTYEQYF	TGTGCCTGGAGTTCCCGGGACGGGACCTACGAGCAGTACTTC
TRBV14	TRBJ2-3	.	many	CASSQVVTDTQYF	TGTGCCAGCAGCCAAGTGGTAACAGATACGCAGTATTTT
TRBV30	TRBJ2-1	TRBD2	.	CAWSNSGIYNEQFF	TGTGCCTGGAGTAATAGCGGGATCTACAATGAGCAGTTCTTC
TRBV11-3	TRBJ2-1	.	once	CASSPAGNEQFF	TGTGCCAGCAGCCCCGCGGGCAATGAGCAGTTCTTC
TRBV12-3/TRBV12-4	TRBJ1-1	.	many	CASSFYRAGEAFF	TGTGCCAGCAGTTTTTATCGGGCAGGGGAAGCTTTCTTT
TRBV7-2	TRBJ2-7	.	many	CASSLEARYSSYEQYF	TGTGCCAGCAGCTTAGAGGCGCGGTATAGCTCCTACGAGCAGTACTTC
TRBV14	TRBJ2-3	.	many	CASSPLGRGRTDTQYF	TGTGCCAGCAGCCCGCTGGGGCGGGGCCGCACAGATACGCAGTATTTT
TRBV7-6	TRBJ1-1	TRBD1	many	CASSQDRRNTEAFF	TGTGCCAGCAGCCAGGACAGGCGGAACACTGAAGCTTTCTTT
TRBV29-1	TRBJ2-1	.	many	CSAAGGGRAGYNEQFF	TGCAGCGCGGCTGGGGGGGGCAGGGCTGGCTACAATGAGCAGTTCTTC
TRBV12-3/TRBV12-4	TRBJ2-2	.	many	CASSLPDTGELFF	TGTGCCAGCAGTTTACCCGACACCGGGGAGCTGTTTTTT
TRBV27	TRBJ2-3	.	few	CASRPFPTGQYF	TGTGCCAGCAGACCATTCCCGACGGGGCAGTATTTT
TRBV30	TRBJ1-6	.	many	CAWVPGQNNSPLHF	TGTGCCTGGGTCCCGGGACAAAATAATTCACCCCTCCACTTT
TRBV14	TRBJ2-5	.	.	CASSQDPKTQYF	TGTGCCAGCAGCCAAGACCCTAAGACCCAGTACTTC
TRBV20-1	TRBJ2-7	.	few	CSAGKQGYEQYF	TGCAGTGCTGGAAAACAGGGCTACGAGCAGTACTTC
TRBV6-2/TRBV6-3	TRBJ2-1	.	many	CASSYSSTRNEQFF	TGTGCCAGCAGTTACTCGAGTACGCGGAATGAGCAGTTCTTC
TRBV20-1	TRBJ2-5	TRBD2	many	CSATPPGTSGRGETQYF	TGCAGTGCCACACCCCCCGGGACTAGCGGGCGAGGGGAGACCCAGTACTTC
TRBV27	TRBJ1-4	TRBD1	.	CASRNEPRDRDGKLFF	TGTGCCAGCAGGAATGAACCCCGGGACAGGGACGGAAAACTGTTTTTT
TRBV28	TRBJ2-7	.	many	CASSFGLSYEQYF	TGTGCCAGCAGTTTCGGCCTCTCCTACGAGCAGTACTTC
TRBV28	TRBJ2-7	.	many	CASSLSQGQQYF	TGTGCCAGCAGTTTATCGCAGGGCCAGCAGTACTTC
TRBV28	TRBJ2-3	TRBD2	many	CASSFPQEIAGGPEDTQYF	TGTGCCAGCAGTTTCCCCCAAGAGATAGCGGGAGGGCCGGAAGATACGCAGTATTTT
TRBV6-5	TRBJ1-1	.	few	CASSPPQDLTGTEAFF	TGTGCCAGCAGTCCCCCCCAGGACCTAACCGGTACTGAAGCTTTCTTT
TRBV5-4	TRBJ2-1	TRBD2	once	CASSLPLIAGGPNEQFF	TGTGCCAGCAGCCTCCCCCTCATAGCGGGAGGGCCTAATGAGCAGTTCTTC